This T cell receptor (beta chain) was recovered during a study of blood T cell repertoires in COVID-19. Study as a whole: COVID-19 samples collected from the United States, Italy and Spain covered acute and convalescent phases. T cells, B-cell-depleted T cells, or PBMCs provided the cDNA or gDNA that served as material.

How the authors handled the data: Scientists estimated how many nucleated cells there were by amplifying reference gene primers. The protocol was immunoSEQ multiplex PCR, while the TCRdb copy is restricted to in-frame clones and leaves out a portion. V and J calls plus clone size are reproduced from that table; the DNA served to infer D and trimming. The sample lists tens of thousands of clones; about 80% were seen once. The sequencing sample was made of peripheral blood. The TCR originated in a human donor in a cohort sampled during active COVID-19.

CDR3 nucleotide sequence: TGCGCCAGCAGTCAGGGCTTCATGGAGCAAGCTTTCTTT. Residues: CASSQGFMEQAFF. V is TRBV4-1 and J is TRBJ1-1, with a tentative D call TRBD1 (5 bases). With 6 bases removed from V and 9 bases from J, the gap between germline ends came to 17 bases. Germline CDR1 and CDR2: MGHRA and YSYEKL. The CDR3 is 13 residues long.